The clone carrying this T cell receptor (beta chain) showed up just a few times. Its antigen is unknown. These data belong to a study of vaccination and CD4 T cells after COVID-19. For the study at large: Post-COVID samples had a sampling time that fell a median around 100 days after diagnosis (range 35 to 161). Study results and limitations: Among reactive clones from convalescent patients, a median around 90% appeared only post-vaccination.

The study sequenced cultured CD4+ T cell DNA using the Oncomine TCR Beta short-read assay. TCRdb called the PCR reads again in MiXCR, with one record for every CDR3 protein. The sample consists of over 9,000 distinct CDR3 sequences, more than 65% of them appearing once. CDR3 length: 14 amino acids. V shed 4 bases and J shed 1 base, with 11 bases lying between them. Per germline, CDR1 SGHRS and CDR2 YFSETQ. Treatment described: 10-day PBMC culture with coronavirus spike peptide pools or control peptides (ViraFEST assay). IL-2 at about 9.1 IU/ml and peptide pools at 9 to 10 ug/ml were added to PBMCs cultured at approximately 2 million per well.

What was sequenced was CD4+ T cells from blood, cultured in vitro. V and J are TRBV5-1 and TRBJ1-1; the D gene is possibly TRBD1 (5 bases). The TCR comes from a human donor who had recovered from COVID-19. In nucleotides, the CDR3 is TGCGCCAGCAGCAGAGACGGGACGAACACTGAAGCTTTCTTT. This codes for CASSRDGTNTEAFF.